This TCR beta chain was profiled in a study of Ad26.COV2.S vaccination and SARS-CoV-2 variants. Looking at the study overall: Intramuscular Ad26.COV2.S at 5x10^10 or 1x10^11 viral particles.

Treatment described: around 19 received Ad26.COV2.S at low or high dose, single or two shots; about 5 received placebo; per-sample allocation not given. Day 63 after the first injection of vaccine or placebo was the sampling time. The assay was immunoSEQ multiplex PCR, and TCRdb's table has in-frame clones only and misses some. This sample has 350,000 to 400,000 clones; 70% to 90% occur once, and the top ten carry approximately 3.7%. The CDR3 totals 14 residues. V dropped 0 bases and J dropped 6; count of bases not matched to a gene: 2. The germline gives CDR1 SGHRS, CDR2 YFSETQ. This TCR derives from a person aged 18 to 65 who received the Ad26.COV2.S COVID-19 vaccine or a placebo. Sequencing used peripheral blood, obtained in a trial of Ad26.COV2.S vaccine versus placebo. The V gene is TRBV5-1, the J gene TRBJ1-4; TRBD1 aligns across 7 bases. The CDR3 bases are TGCGCCAGCAGCTTGGGACAGGGACATGAAAAACTGTTTTTT. It specifies CASSLGQGHEKLFF. The entire variable domain, with the rest obtained from reference TRBV5-1 and TRBJ1-4, is as follows: KAGVTQTPRYLIKTRGQQVTLSCSPISGHRSVSWYQQTPGQGLQFLFEYFSETQRNKGNFPGRFSGRQFSNSRSEMNVSTLELGDSALYLCASSLGQGHEKLFFGSGTQLSVL.